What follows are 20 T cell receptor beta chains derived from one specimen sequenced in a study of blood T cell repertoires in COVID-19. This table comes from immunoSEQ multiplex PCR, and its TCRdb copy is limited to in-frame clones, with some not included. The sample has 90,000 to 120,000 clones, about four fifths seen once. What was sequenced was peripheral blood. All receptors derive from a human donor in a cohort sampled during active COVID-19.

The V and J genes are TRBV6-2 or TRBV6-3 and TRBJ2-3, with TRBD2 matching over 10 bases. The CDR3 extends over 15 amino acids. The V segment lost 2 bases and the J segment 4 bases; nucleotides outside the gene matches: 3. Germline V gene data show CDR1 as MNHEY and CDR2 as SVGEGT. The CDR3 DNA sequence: TGTGCCAGCAGTTACCTAGCGGGAGTTGCAGATACGCAGTATTTT. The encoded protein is CASSYLAGVADTQYF.

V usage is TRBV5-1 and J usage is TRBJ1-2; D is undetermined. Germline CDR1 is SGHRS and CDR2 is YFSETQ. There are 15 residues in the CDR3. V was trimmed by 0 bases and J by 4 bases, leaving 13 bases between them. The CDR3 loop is CASSLDSPGPYGYTF. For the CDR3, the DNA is TGCGCCAGCAGCTTGGACAGCCCTGGGCCCTATGGCTACACCTTC.

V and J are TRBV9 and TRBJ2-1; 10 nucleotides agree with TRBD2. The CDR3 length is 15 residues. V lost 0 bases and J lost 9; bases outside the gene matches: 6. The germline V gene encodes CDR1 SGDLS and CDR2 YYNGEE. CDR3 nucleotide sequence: TGTGCCAGCAGCGTAGCCCCAGCGGGAGGGGGTGAGCAGTTCTTC. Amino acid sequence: CASSVAPAGGGEQFF.

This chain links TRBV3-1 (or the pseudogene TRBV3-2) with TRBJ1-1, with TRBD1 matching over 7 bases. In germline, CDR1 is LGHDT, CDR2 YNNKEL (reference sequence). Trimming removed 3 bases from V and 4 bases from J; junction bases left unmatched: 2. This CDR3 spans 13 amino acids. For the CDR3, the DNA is TGTGCCAGCAGCCACAGGGGGGTCACTGAAGCTTTCTTT. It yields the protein CASSHRGVTEAFF.

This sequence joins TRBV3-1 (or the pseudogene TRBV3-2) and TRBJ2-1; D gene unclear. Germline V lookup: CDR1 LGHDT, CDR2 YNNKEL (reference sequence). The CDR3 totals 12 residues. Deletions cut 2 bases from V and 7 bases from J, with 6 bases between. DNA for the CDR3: TGTGCCAGCAGCCAAACGAGGAATGAGCAGTTCTTC. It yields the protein CASSQTRNEQFF.

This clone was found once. This CDR3 is CASSLTGFHEQYF. CDR3 nucleotides: TGTGCCAGCAGTTTAACAGGGTTCCACGAGCAGTACTTC. This chain links TRBV28 with TRBJ2-7, with D possibly being TRBD1 (6 bases). The CDR3 is 13 residues long. V was trimmed by 2 bases and J by 5 bases, leaving 10 bases between them. The germline CDR1 and CDR2 sequences are MDHEN and SYDVKM.

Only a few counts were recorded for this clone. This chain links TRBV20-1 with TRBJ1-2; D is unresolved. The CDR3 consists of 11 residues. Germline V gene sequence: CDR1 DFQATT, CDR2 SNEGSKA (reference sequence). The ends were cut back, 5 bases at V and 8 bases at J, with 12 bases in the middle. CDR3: CSALAGKGYTF. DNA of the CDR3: TGCAGTGCTCTTGCCGGGAAGGGCTACACCTTC.

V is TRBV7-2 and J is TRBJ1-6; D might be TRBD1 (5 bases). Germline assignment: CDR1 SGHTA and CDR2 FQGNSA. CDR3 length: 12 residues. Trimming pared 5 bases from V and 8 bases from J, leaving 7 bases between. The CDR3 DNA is TGTGCCAGCAGCGACAGAGATTCACCCCTCCACTTT. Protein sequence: CASSDRDSPLHF.

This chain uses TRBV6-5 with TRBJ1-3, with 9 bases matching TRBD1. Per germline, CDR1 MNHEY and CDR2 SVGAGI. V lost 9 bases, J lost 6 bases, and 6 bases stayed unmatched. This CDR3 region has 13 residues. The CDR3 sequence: CASAGTGKNTIYF. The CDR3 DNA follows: TGTGCCAGTGCGGGGACAGGGAAAAACACCATATATTTT.

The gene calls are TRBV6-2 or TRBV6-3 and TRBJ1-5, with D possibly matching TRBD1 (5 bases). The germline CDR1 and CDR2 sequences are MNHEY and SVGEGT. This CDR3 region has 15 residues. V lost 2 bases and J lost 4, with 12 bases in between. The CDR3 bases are TGTGCCAGCAGTTACGGCAGGGTTGGTAATCAGCCCCAGCATTTT. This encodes CASSYGRVGNQPQHF.

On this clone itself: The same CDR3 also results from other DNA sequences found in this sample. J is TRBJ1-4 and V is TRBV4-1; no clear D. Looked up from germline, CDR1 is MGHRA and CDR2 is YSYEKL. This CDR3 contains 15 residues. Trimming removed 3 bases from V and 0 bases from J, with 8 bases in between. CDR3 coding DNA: TGCGCCAGCAGCCACAGTGGCTCAACTAATGAAAAACTGTTTTTT. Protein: CASSHSGSTNEKLFF.

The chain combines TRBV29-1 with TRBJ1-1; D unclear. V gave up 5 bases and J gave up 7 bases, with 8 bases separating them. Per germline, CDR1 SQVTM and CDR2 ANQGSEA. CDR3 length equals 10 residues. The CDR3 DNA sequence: TGCAGCGTTCGGAGGAATGAAGCTTTCTTT. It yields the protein CSVRRNEAFF.

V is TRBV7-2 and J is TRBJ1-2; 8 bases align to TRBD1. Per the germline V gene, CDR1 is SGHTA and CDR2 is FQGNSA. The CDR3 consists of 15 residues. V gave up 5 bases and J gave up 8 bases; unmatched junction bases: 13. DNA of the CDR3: TGTGCCAGCAGCCCTCATCGGGCGGCAGGGGGCGGCTACACCTTC. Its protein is CASSPHRAAGGGYTF.

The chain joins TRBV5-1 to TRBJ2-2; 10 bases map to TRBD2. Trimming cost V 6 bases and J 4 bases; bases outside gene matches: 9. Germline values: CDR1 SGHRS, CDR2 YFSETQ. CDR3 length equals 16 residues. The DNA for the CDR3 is TGCGCCAGCACCCGGGAAGGACTAGCGGCCACCGGGGAGCTGTTTTTT. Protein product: CASTREGLAATGELFF.

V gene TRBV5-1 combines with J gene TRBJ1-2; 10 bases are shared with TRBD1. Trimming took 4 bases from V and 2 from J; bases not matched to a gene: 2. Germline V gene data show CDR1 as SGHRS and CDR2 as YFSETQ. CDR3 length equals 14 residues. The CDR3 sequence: CASSRQGANYGYTF. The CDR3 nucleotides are TGCGCCAGCAGCAGACAGGGGGCAAACTATGGCTACACCTTC.

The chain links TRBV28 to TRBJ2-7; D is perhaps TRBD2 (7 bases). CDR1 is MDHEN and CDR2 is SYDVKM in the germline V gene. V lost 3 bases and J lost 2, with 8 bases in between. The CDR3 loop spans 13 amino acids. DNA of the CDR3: TGTGCCAGCAGTTTGGGGGGGCCCTACGAGCAGTACTTC. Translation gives CASSLGGPYEQYF.

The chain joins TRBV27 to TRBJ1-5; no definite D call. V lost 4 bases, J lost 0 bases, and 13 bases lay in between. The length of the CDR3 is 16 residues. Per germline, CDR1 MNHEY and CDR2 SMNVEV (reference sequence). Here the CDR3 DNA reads TGTGCCAGCAGTTCCACTAGGGATTATAGCAATCAGCCCCAGCATTTT. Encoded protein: CASSSTRDYSNQPQHF.

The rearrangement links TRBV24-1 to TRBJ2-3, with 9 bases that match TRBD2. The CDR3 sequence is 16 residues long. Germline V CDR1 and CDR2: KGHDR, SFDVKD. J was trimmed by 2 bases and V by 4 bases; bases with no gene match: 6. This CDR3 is CATSESSGRFTDTQYF. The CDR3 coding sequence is TGTGCCACCAGTGAATCGAGCGGGAGGTTCACAGATACGCAGTATTTT.

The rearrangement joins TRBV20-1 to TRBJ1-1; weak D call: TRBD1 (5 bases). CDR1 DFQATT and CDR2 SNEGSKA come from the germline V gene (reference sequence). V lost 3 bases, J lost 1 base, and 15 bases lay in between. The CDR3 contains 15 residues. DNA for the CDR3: TGCAGTGCTAGTGGAGAACCCCAGGGGAACACTGAAGCTTTCTTT. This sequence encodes CSASGEPQGNTEAFF.

The CDR3 sequence: CASSPVPKNIQYF. The DNA of the CDR3 is TGTGCCAGTAGCCCCGTCCCCAAAAACATTCAGTACTTC. This chain uses TRBV19 with TRBJ2-4, with D hard to call. CDR1 is LNHDA and CDR2 is SQIVND in the germline V gene (reference sequence). The V gene lost 6 bases and the J gene lost 2 bases, with 8 bases spanning the gap. The CDR3 contains 13 residues.